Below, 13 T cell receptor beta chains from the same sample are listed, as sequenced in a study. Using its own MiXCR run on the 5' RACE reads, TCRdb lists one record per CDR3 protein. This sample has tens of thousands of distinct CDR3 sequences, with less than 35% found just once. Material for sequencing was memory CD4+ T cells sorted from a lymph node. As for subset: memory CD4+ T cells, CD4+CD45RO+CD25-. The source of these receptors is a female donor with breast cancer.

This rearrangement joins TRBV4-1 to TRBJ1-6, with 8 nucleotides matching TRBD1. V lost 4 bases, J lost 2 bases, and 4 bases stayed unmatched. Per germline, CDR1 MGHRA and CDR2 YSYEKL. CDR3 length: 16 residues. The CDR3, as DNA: TGCGCCAGCAGCCTAGCGACAGGGGCCTATAATTCACCCCTCCACTTT. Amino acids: CASSLATGAYNSPLHF.

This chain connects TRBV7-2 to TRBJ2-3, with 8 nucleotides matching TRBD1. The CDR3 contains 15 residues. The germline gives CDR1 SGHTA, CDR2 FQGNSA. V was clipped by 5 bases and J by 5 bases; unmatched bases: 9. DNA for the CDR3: TGTGCCAGCAGCCCTTTTGGACAGGGAGGAGATACGCAGTATTTT. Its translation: CASSPFGQGGDTQYF.

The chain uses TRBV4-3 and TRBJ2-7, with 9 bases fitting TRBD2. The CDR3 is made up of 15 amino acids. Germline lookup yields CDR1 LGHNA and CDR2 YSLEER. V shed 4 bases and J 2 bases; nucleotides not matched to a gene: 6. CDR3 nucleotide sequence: TGCGCCAGCAGCCCATTAGCGGGAGTCACCTACGAGCAGTACTTC. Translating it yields CASSPLAGVTYEQYF.

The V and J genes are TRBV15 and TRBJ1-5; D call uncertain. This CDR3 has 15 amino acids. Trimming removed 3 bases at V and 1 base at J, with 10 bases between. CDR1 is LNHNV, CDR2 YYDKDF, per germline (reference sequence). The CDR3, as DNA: TGTGCCACCAGCAGGGTAGCCCTGAGCAATCAGCCCCAGCATTTT. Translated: CATSRVALSNQPQHF.

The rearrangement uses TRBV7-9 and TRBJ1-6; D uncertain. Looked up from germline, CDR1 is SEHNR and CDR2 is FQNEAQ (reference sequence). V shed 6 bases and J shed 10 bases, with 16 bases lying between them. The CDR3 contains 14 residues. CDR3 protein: CASSSDGFRSPLHF. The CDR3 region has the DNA TGTGCCAGCAGTTCCGACGGATTCAGATCACCCCTCCACTTT.

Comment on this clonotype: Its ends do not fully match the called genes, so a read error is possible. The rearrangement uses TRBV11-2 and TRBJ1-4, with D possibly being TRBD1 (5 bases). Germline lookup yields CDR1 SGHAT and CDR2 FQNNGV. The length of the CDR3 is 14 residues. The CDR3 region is CASSWRVIGEKLLF. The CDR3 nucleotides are TGTGCCAGCAGCTGGAGAGTGATAGGGGAAAAACTGCTTTTT.

The CDR3 DNA sequence: TGTGCCAGCAGCCAAGATCTGCGGGGGGTGCGTCAAGAGACCCAGTACTTC. This codes for CASSQDLRGVRQETQYF. The J gene is TRBJ2-5, the V gene TRBV3-1; 8 bases agree with TRBD2. This CDR3 region has 17 residues. Germline V gives CDR1 LGHDT, CDR2 YNNKEL (reference sequence). Unmatched junction bases numbered 8, after V lost 0 bases and J lost 2 bases.

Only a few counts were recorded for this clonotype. DNA of the CDR3: TGCGCCAGCAGGAGCGGAGCTTACACAGATACGCAGTATTTT. Its translation is CASRSGAYTDTQYF. The chain uses TRBV5-1 and TRBJ2-3, with a weak D call TRBD2 (5 bases). The CDR3 sequence is 14 residues long. From germline, CDR1 is SGHRS and CDR2 YFSETQ. V was shortened by 5 bases and J by 2 bases, with 12 bases between the two germline ends.

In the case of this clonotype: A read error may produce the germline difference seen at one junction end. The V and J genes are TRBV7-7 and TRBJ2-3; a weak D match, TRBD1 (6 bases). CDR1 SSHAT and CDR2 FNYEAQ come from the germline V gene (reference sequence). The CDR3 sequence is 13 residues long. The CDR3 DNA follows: TGTGCTAGCAGCCAGGGGCTGACAGATACGCAGTATTTT. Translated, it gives CASSQGLTDTQYF.

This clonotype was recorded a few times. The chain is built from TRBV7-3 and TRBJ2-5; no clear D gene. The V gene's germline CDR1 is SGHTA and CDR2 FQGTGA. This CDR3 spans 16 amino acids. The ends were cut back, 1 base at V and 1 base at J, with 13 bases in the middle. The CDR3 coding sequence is TGTGCCAGCAGCTTAAGCTTGGACCTGACCCAAGAGACCCAGTACTTC. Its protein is CASSLSLDLTQETQYF.

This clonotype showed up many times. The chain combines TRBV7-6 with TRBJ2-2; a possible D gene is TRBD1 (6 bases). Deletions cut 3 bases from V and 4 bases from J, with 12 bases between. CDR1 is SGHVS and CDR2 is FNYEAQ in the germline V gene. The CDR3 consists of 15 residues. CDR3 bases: TGTGCCAGCAGCTTCGTGTCAGGGGTCACCGGGGAGCTGTTTTTT. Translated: CASSFVSGVTGELFF. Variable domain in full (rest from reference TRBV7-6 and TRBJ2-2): GAGVSQSPRYKVTKRGQDVALRCDPISGHVSLYWYRQALGQGPEFLTYFNYEAQQDKSGLPNDRFSAERPEGSISTLTIQRTEQRDSAMYRCASSFVSGVTGELFFGEGSRLTVL.

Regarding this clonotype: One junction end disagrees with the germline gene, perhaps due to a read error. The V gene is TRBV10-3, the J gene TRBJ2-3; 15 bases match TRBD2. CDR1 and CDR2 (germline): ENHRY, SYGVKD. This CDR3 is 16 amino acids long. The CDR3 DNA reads TGTGCCGTCAGTGGGACTAGCGGGGGGTCCACAGATACGCAGTATTTT. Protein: CAVSGTSGGSTDTQYF.

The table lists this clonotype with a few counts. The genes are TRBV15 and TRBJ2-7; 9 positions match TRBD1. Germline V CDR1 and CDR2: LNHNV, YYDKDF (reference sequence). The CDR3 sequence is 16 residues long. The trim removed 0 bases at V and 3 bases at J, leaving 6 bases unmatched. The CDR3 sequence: CATSREGTGRNYEQYF. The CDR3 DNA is TGTGCCACCAGCAGAGAGGGGACAGGGAGAAACTACGAGCAGTACTTC. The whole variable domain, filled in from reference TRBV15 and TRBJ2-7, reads DAMVIQNPRYQVTQFGKPVTLSCSQTLNHNVMYWYQQKSSQAPKLLFHYYDKDFNNEADTPDNFQSRRPNTSFCFLDIRSPGLGDTAMYLCATSREGTGRNYEQYFGPGTRLTVT.